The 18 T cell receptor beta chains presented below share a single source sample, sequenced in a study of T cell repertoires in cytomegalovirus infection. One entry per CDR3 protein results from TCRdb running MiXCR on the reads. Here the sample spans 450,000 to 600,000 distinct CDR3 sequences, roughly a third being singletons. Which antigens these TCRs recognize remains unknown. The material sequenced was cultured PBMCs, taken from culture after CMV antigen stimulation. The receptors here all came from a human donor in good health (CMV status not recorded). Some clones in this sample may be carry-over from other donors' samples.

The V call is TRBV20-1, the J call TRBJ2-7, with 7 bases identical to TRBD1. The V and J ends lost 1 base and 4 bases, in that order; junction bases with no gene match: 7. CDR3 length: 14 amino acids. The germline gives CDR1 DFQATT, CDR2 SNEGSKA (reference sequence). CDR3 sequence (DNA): TGCAGTGCTAGAGGAAGACAGGGTGTATACGAGCAGTACTTC. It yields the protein CSARGRQGVYEQYF.

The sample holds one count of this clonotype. The CDR3 DNA is TGTGCCAGCAGCTTAGCCATGGAAAACATTCAGTACTTC. This sequence encodes CASSLAMENIQYF. This sequence joins TRBV7-2 and TRBJ2-4; D is undetermined. The CDR3 spans 13 residues. CDR1 and CDR2 (germline): SGHTA, FQGNSA. The germline V and J ends were trimmed by 0 bases and 5 bases, with 5 bases remaining between them.

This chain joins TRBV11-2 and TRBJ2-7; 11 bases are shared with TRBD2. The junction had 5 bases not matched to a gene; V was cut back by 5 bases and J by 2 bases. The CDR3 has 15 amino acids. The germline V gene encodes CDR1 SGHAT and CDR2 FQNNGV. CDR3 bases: TGTGCCAGCAGCCCTACTAGCGGGAGAACCTACGAGCAGTACGTC. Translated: CASSPTSGRTYEQYV.

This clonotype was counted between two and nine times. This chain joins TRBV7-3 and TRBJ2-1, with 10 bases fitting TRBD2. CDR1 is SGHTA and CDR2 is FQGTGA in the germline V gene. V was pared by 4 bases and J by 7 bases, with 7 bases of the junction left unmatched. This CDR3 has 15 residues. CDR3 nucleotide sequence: TGTGCCAGCAGCTCTAAAGCGGGAGGGCTTAATGAGCAGTTCTTC. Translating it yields CASSSKAGGLNEQFF. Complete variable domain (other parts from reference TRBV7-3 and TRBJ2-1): GAGVSQTPSNKVTEKGKYVELRCDPISGHTALYWYRQSLGQGPEFLIYFQGTGAADDSGLPNDRFFAVRPEGSVSTLKIQRTERGDSAVYLCASSSKAGGLNEQFFGPGTRLTVL.

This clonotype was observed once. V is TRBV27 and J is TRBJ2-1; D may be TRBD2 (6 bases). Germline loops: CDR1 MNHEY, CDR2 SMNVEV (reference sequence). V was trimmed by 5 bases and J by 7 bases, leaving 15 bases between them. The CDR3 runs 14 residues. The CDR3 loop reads CASSRFGSGNEQFF. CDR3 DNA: TGTGCCAGCAGTCGGTTCGGGAGTGGGAATGAGCAGTTCTTC.

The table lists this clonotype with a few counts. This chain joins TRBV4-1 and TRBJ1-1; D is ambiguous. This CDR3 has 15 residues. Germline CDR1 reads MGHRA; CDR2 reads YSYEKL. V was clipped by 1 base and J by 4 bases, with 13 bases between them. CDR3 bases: TGCGCCAGCAGCCAAGCACATCGCTCCTTCACTGAAGCTTTCTTT. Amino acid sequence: CASSQAHRSFTEAFF.

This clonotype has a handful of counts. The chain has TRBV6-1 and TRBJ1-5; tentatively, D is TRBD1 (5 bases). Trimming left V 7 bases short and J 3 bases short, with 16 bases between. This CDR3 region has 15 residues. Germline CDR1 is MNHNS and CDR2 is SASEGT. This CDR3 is CASTLRGSSNQPQHF. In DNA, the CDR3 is TGTGCCAGCACCCTACGGGGGTCCTCCAATCAGCCCCAGCATTTT.

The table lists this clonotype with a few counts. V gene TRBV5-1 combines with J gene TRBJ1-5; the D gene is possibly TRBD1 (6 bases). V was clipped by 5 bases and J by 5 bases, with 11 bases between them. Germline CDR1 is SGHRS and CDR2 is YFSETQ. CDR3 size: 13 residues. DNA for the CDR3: TGCGCCAGCAGACAGGGACTGGATCAGCCCCAGCATTTT. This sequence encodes CASRQGLDQPQHF.

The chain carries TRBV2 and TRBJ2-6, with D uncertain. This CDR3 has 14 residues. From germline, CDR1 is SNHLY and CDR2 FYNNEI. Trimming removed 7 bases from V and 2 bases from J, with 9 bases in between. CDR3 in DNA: TGTGCCAGCACCGATGCTCCTGGGGCCAACGTCCTGACTTTC. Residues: CASTDAPGANVLTF.

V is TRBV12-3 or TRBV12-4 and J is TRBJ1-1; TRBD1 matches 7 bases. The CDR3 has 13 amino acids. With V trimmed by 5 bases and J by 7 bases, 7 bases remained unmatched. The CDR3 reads CASSHRGQIEAFF. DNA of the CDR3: TGTGCCAGCAGTCACAGGGGACAAATTGAAGCTTTCTTT.

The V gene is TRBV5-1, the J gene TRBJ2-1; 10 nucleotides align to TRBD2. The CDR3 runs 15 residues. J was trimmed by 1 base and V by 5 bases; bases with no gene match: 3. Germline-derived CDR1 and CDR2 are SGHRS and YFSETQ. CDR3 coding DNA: TGCGCCAGCAGGCTAGCGGGAGTTTCCTACAATGAGCAGTTCTTC. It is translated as CASRLAGVSYNEQFF. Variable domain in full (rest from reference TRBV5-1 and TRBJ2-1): KAGVTQTPRYLIKTRGQQVTLSCSPISGHRSVSWYQQTPGQGLQFLFEYFSETQRNKGNFPGRFSGRQFSNSRSEMNVSTLELGDSALYLCASRLAGVSYNEQFFGPGTRLTVL.

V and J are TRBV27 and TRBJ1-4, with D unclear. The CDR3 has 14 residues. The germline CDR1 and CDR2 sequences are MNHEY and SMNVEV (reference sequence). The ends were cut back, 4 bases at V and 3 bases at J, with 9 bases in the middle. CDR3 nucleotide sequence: TGTGCCAGCAGTTGGGGAGGGCCTAATGAAAAACTGTTTTTT. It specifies CASSWGGPNEKLFF.

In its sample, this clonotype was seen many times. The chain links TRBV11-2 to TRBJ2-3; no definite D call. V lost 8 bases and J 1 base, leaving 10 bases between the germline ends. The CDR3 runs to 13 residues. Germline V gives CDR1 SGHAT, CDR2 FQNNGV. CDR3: CASLAGGTDTQYF. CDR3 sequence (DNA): TGTGCCAGCTTAGCCGGAGGCACAGATACGCAGTATTTT.

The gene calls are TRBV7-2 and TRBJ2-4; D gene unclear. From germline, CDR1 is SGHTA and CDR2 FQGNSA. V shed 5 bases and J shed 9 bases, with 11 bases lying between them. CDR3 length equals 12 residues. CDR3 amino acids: CASSLTGSIQYF. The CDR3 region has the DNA TGTGCCAGCAGCCTTACTGGTTCCATTCAGTACTTC.

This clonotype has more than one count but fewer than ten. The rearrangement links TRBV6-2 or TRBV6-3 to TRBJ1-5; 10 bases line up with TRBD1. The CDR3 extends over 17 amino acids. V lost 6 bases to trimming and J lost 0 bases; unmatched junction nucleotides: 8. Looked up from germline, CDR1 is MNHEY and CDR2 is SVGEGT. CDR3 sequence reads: CASSPGQGSASNQPQHF. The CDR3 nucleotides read TGTGCCAGCAGCCCGGGACAGGGGTCAGCTAGCAATCAGCCCCAGCATTTT.

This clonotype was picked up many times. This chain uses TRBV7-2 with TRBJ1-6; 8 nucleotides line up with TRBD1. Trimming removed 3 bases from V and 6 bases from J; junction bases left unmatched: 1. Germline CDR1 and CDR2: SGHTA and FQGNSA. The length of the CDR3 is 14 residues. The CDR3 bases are TGTGCCAGCAGCTTGGACAGGGCTAATTCACCCCTCCACTTT. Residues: CASSLDRANSPLHF.

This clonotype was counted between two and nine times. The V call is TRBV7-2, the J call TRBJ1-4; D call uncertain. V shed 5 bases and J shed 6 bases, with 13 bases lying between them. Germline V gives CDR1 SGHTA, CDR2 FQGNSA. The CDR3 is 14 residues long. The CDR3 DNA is TGTGCCAGCAGCCCCAAAGCAGGACATGAAAAACTGTTTTTT. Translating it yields CASSPKAGHEKLFF.

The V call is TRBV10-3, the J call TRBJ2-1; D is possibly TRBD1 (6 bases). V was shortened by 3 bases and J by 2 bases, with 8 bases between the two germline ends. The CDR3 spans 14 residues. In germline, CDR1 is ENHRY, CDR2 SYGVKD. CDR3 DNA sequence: TGTGCCATCAGTGACGGACAGACCTACAATGAGCAGTTCTTC. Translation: CAISDGQTYNEQFF.